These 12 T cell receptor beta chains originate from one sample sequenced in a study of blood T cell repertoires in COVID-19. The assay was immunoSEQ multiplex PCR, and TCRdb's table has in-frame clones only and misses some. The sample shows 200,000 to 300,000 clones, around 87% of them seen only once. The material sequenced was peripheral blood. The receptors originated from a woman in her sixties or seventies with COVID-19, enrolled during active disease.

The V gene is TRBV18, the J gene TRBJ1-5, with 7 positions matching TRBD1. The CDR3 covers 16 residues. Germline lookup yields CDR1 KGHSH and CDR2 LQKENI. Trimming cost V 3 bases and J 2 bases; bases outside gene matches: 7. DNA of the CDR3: TGTGCCAGCTCACCTACGAGACAGGGTGGCAATCAGCCCCAGCATTTT. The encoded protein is CASSPTRQGGNQPQHF.

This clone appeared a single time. The DNA of the CDR3 is TGTGCCAGCAGTTACGAACAGGGAGAAGGCGCTGAAGCTTTCTTT. It codes for CASSYEQGEGAEAFF. The chain uses TRBV6-5 and TRBJ1-1, with a tentative D call TRBD1 (6 bases). The CDR3 spans 15 residues. The V gene's germline CDR1 is MNHEY and CDR2 SVGAGI. V lost 2 bases, J lost 6 bases, and 16 bases lay in between.

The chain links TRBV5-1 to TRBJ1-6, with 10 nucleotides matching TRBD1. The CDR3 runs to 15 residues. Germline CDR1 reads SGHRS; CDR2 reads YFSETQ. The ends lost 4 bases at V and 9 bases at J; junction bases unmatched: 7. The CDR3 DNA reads TGCGCCAGCAGCCCCTCCGGGACAGGGGTTTCACCCCTCCACTTT. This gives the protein CASSPSGTGVSPLHF.

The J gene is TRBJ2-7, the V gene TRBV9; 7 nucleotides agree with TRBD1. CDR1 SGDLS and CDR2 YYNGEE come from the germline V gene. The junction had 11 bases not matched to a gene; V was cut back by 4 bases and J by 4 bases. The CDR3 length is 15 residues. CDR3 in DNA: TGTGCCAGCAGCCCAGGACAGGTGACGACATACGAGCAGTACTTC. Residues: CASSPGQVTTYEQYF.

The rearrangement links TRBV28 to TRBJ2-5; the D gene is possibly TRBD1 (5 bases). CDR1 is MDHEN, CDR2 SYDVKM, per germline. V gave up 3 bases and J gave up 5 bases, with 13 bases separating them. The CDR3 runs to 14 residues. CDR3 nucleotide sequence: TGTGCCAGCAGTTTCGGCAGGGTGAGGGAGACCCAGTACTTC. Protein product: CASSFGRVRETQYF.

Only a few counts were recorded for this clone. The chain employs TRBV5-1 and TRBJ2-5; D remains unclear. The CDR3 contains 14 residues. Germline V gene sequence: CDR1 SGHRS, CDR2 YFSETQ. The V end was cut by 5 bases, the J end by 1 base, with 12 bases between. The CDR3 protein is CASRISGPQETQYF. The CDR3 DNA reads TGCGCCAGCAGGATTTCGGGTCCCCAAGAGACCCAGTACTTC.

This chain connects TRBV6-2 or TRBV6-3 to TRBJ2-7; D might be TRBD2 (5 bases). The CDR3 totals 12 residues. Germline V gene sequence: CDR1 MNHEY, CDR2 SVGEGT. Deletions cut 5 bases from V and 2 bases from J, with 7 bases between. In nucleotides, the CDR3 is TGTGCCAGCAGTGGGAGTCCCTACGAGCAGTACTTC. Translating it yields CASSGSPYEQYF.

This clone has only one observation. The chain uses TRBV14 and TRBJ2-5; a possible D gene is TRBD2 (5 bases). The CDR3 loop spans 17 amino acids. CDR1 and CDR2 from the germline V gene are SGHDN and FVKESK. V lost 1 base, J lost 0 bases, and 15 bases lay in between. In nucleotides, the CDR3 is TGTGCCAGCAGCCAAGTTCTAGCCACGAGGTACCAAGAGACCCAGTACTTC. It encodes CASSQVLATRYQETQYF.

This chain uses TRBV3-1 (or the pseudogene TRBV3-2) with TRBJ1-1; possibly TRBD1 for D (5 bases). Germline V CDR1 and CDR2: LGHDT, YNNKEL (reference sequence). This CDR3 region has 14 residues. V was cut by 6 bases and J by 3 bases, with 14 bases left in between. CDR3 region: CASRRRGSDTEAFF. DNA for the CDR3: TGTGCCAGCAGGCGGAGGGGATCGGACACTGAAGCTTTCTTT.

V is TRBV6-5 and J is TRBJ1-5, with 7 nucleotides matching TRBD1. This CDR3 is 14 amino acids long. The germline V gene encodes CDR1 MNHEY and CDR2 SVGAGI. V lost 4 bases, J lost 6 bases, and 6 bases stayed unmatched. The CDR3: CASSFRQGFQPQHF. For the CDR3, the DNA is TGTGCCAGCAGTTTCCGACAGGGTTTTCAGCCCCAGCATTTT.

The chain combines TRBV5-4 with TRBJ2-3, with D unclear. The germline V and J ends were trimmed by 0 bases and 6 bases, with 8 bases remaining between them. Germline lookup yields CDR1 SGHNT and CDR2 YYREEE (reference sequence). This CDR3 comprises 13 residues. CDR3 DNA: TGTGCCAGCAGCTTGGAGCGCCGGGATACGCAGTATTTT. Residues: CASSLERRDTQYF.

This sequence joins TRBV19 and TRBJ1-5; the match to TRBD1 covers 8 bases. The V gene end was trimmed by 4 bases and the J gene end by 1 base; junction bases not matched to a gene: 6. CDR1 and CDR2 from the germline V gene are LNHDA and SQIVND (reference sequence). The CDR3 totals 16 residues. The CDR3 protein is CASSTEGQASNQPQHF. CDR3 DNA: TGTGCCAGTAGTACTGAGGGACAGGCAAGCAATCAGCCCCAGCATTTT.